Each of the 21 T cell receptor beta chains below was sequenced from the same sample in a study of blood T cell repertoires in COVID-19. Produced via immunoSEQ multiplex PCR; TCRdb's table is partial and in-frame only. The table has roughly 290,000 clones, about 85% seen once; the top ten hold 0.87%. Sequences were obtained from peripheral blood. All receptors come from a human donor with COVID-19, enrolled during active disease. The donor label of this sample is uncertain.

This rearrangement joins TRBV28 to TRBJ1-3; 10 bases are shared with TRBD1. Per germline, CDR1 MDHEN and CDR2 SYDVKM. V gave up 3 bases and J gave up 4 bases; unmatched junction bases: 9. The CDR3 contains 17 residues. The CDR3 bases are TGTGCCAGCAGTTTGGGTGCCGACAGGGGGCGAGGAAACACCATATATTTT. It codes for CASSLGADRGRGNTIYF.

The gene calls are TRBV5-1 and TRBJ2-5; 8 bases agree with TRBD1. Germline CDR1 SGHRS, CDR2 YFSETQ. After removal of 6 bases from V and 4 bases from J, the junction contained 11 bases not matched to a gene. This CDR3 spans 15 amino acids. The DNA of the CDR3 is TGCGCCAGCAAATCCAGGGGGCTAGATGGAGAGACCCAGTACTTC. Translation: CASKSRGLDGETQYF.

The rearrangement joins TRBV7-9 to TRBJ1-2, with D tentatively TRBD1 (5 bases). The CDR3 sequence is 13 residues long. Germline values: CDR1 SEHNR, CDR2 FQNEAQ (reference sequence). V was cut by 5 bases and J by 4 bases, with 11 bases left in between. CDR3 protein: CASSPGTLYGYTF. The DNA of the CDR3 is TGTGCCAGCAGCCCCGGGACTCTCTATGGCTACACCTTC.

The chain's CDR3 is CASSGGLAGGGTDTQYF. The CDR3 DNA sequence: TGTGCCAGCAGTGGGGGACTAGCGGGAGGGGGCACAGATACGCAGTATTTT. The V call is TRBV6-1, the J call TRBJ2-3; the match to TRBD2 covers 16 bases. From germline, CDR1 is MNHNS and CDR2 SASEGT. The CDR3 is made up of 17 amino acids. V lost 4 bases to trimming and J lost 1 base; unmatched junction nucleotides: 2.

This clone was counted between two and nine times. This chain uses TRBV2 with TRBJ1-2; D is perhaps TRBD1 (5 bases). Germline CDR1 and CDR2: SNHLY and FYNNEI. Trimming cost V 2 bases and J 4 bases, with 14 bases left between them. The CDR3 length is 15 residues. The CDR3 here is CASSERGGFGYGYTF. For the CDR3, the DNA is TGTGCCAGCAGTGAAAGGGGAGGGTTCGGCTATGGCTACACCTTC.

The chain carries TRBV5-1 and TRBJ2-5; 7 bases map to TRBD2. The trim removed 4 bases at V and 5 bases at J, leaving 5 bases unmatched. CDR1 and CDR2 from the germline V gene are SGHRS and YFSETQ. The CDR3 covers 13 residues. CDR3 protein: CASSTGGEETQYF. In DNA form, the CDR3 reads TGCGCCAGCAGCACGGGGGGAGAGGAGACCCAGTACTTC.

This clone showed up just a few times. V gene TRBV19 combines with J gene TRBJ2-2, with D perhaps matching TRBD2 (5 bases). The CDR3 covers 13 residues. Germline loops: CDR1 LNHDA, CDR2 SQIVND (reference sequence). The V end lost 1 base, the J end lost 7 bases, and 7 bases lay between the germline ends. The CDR3 region is CASSIGRVGELFF. The CDR3 DNA reads TGTGCCAGTAGTATAGGGCGGGTCGGGGAGCTGTTTTTT.

The chain couples TRBV5-6 to TRBJ2-4; 8 nucleotides match TRBD1. Germline-derived CDR1 and CDR2 are SGHDT and YYEEEE. The CDR3 length is 13 residues. V shed 3 bases, J shed 8 bases, and the junction held 4 bases outside the gene matches. CDR3 sequence: CASSSDRGYIQYF. The CDR3 DNA is TGTGCCAGCAGCTCCGACAGGGGATACATTCAGTACTTC.

The rearrangement uses TRBV9 and TRBJ2-2; D unclear. The CDR3 runs 14 residues. Germline CDR1 reads SGDLS; CDR2 reads YYNGEE. Trimming left V 3 bases short and J 7 bases short, with 13 bases between. CDR3: CASSANTRGGELFF. DNA of the CDR3: TGTGCCAGCAGCGCGAATACTCGAGGCGGGGAGCTGTTTTTT.

J is TRBJ1-5 and V is TRBV6-5, with 8 bases fitting TRBD1. The CDR3 is 16 amino acids. V was clipped by 0 bases and J by 4 bases; unmatched bases: 5. Germline assignment: CDR1 MNHEY and CDR2 SVGAGI. For the CDR3, the DNA is TGTGCCAGCAGTTACTCAGCAGGGGGCGAGAATCAGCCCCAGCATTTT. It specifies CASSYSAGGENQPQHF.

The CDR3 nucleotides are TGTGCCAGCTCTCCCACCGATGACAGTGTCTATAATTCACCCCTCCACTTT. It codes for CASSPTDDSVYNSPLHF. This sequence joins TRBV18 and TRBJ1-6; a possible D gene is TRBD1 (5 bases). The ends were cut back, 6 bases at V and 3 bases at J, with 18 bases in the middle. The CDR3 spans 17 residues. The germline V gene has CDR1 KGHSH and CDR2 LQKENI.

This sequence joins TRBV28 and TRBJ2-1, with 7 bases identical to TRBD1. Per germline, CDR1 MDHEN and CDR2 SYDVKM. The CDR3 contains 15 residues. The V and J ends lost 3 bases and 6 bases, in that order; junction bases with no gene match: 8. CDR3 in amino acids: CASSLTGSWSNEQFF. In nucleotides, the CDR3 is TGTGCCAGCAGTTTGACAGGGTCTTGGTCCAATGAGCAGTTCTTC.

V usage is TRBV18 and J usage is TRBJ1-3, with D unclear. The germline V and J ends were trimmed by 2 bases and 1 base, with 6 bases remaining between them. CDR1 is KGHSH, CDR2 LQKENI, per germline. CDR3 length: 14 residues. The CDR3 region is CASSPGGSGNTIYF. In DNA, the CDR3 is TGTGCCAGCTCACCAGGAGGGTCTGGAAACACCATATATTTT.

This clone has a handful of counts. The genes are TRBV7-9 and TRBJ1-2; a weak D match, TRBD1 (6 bases). Trimming left V 2 bases short and J 8 bases short, with 12 bases between. In germline, CDR1 is SEHNR, CDR2 FQNEAQ (reference sequence). The CDR3 consists of 13 residues. The CDR3 DNA sequence: TGTGCCAGCAGCTTAATCTTGGGGGCCGGCTACACCTTC. Residues: CASSLILGAGYTF.

This clone was recorded a few times. This chain connects TRBV7-2 to TRBJ2-1; no clear D gene. V lost 1 base and J lost 6, with 10 bases in between. Germline-derived CDR1 and CDR2 are SGHTA and FQGNSA. The CDR3 runs to 14 residues. The CDR3 sequence: CASSLGLPPNEQFF. The CDR3 nucleotides are TGTGCCAGCAGCTTAGGACTCCCCCCCAATGAGCAGTTCTTC. Looking up the rest from reference TRBV7-2 and TRBJ2-1 gives the full variable domain: GAGVSQSPSNKVTEKGKDVELRCDPISGHTALYWYRQSLGQGLEFLIYFQGNSAPDKSGLPSDRFSAERTGGSVSTLTIQRTQQEDSAVYLCASSLGLPPNEQFFGPGTRLTVL.

The V and J genes are TRBV18 and TRBJ2-7; 12 nucleotides match TRBD2. The germline V gene encodes CDR1 KGHSH and CDR2 LQKENI. The CDR3 has 15 amino acids. The junction had 6 bases not matched to a gene; V was cut back by 3 bases and J by 6 bases. The CDR3 bases are TGTGCCAGCTCACCCCCTAGCGGGAGGGCCCCCGAGCAGTACTTC. Translated, it gives CASSPPSGRAPEQYF.

J is TRBJ1-2 and V is TRBV30; TRBD1 agrees at 11 bases. V lost 5 bases, J lost 5 bases, and 4 bases stayed unmatched. Germline CDR1 reads GTSNPN; CDR2 reads SVGIG (reference sequence). The CDR3 sequence is 13 residues long. The CDR3: CAWGQGANYGYTF. The CDR3 DNA sequence: TGTGCCTGGGGACAGGGGGCAAATTATGGCTACACCTTC. The variable domain in full, completed from reference TRBV30 and TRBJ1-2, reads SQTIHQWPATLVQPVGSPLSLECTVEGTSNPNLYWYRQAAGRGLQLLFYSVGIGQISSEVPQNLSASRPQDRQFILSSKKLLLSDSGFYLCAWGQGANYGYTFGSGTRLTVV.

The genes are TRBV2 and TRBJ2-3; maybe TRBD2 (5 bases). Germline CDR1 SNHLY, CDR2 FYNNEI. There are 14 residues in the CDR3. V lost 7 bases, J lost 0 bases, and 11 bases lay in between. CDR3 in amino acids: CASNLDLSTDTQYF. The CDR3, as DNA: TGTGCCAGCAATTTGGACTTAAGCACAGATACGCAGTATTTT.

The chain links TRBV19 to TRBJ1-1; no firm D call. The germline V gene encodes CDR1 LNHDA and CDR2 SQIVND (reference sequence). The CDR3 runs 14 residues. V was trimmed by 5 bases and J by 2 bases, leaving 12 bases between them. CDR3 DNA: TGTGCCAGTAGTCCCTCGACATCTAACACTGAAGCTTTCTTT. Its translation: CASSPSTSNTEAFF. Together with reference TRBV19 and TRBJ1-1, the CDR3 gives the full variable domain: DGGITQSPKYLFRKEGQNVTLSCEQNLNHDAMYWYRQDPGQGLRLIYYSQIVNDFQKGDIAEGYSVSREKKESFPLTVTSAQKNPTAFYLCASSPSTSNTEAFFGQGTRLTVV.

Comment on this clone: A single base separates this from a much larger clone, so it may be a read error. This sequence joins TRBV11-2 and TRBJ1-1; 7 bases fit TRBD1. Germline CDR1 SGHAT, CDR2 FQNNGV. This CDR3 is built from 13 residues. For the CDR3, the DNA is TGTGCCAGCACCTTAGACAGGGACACTGAAGCTTTCTTT. Protein sequence: CASTLDRDTEAFF.

The CDR3 spells CASSLLPPLGRAGTGELFF. As DNA, the CDR3 is TGTGCCAGTAGTCTCCTGCCCCCTCTCGGGAGGGCTGGCACCGGGGAGCTGTTTTTT. This chain uses TRBV19 with TRBJ2-2; 8 bases line up with TRBD2. Germline CDR1 LNHDA, CDR2 SQIVND (reference sequence). Unmatched junction bases numbered 18, after V lost 5 bases and J lost 4 bases. This CDR3 is built from 19 residues.